The rows below give T cell receptor beta chains drawn from one sample of a study of T cells in Graves' hyperthyroidism and ophthalmopathy. Each CDR3 protein gets one entry after TCRdb re-called the multiplex PCR reads with MiXCR. Among about 530,000 distinct CDR3 sequences, roughly a sixth were seen once, and the ten largest hold around 17%. The sequenced sample was blood. The receptors were gathered from a woman between 18 and 29 years old with Graves' ophthalmopathy. The conserved cysteine and the conserved F or W are not part of the CDR3 here.

j_call	v_call	cdr3_aa
TRBJ2-2	TRBV19	ASTLVNTGELF
TRBJ1-1	TRBV14	ASSRDREHTEAF
TRBJ1-2	TRBV27	ASSLSRGGLVAGYT
TRBJ2-5	TRBV10-3	AISLGLGETQY
TRBJ2-1	TRBV5-1	ASSSGFEQF
TRBJ2-5	TRBV9	ASSVEGRVETQY
TRBJ1-1	TRBV19	ASQNRDSLGLNTEAF
TRBJ2-5	TRBV28	ASSLSPNQETQY
TRBJ1-2	TRBV6-2/TRBV6-3	ASSYAAGGYT
TRBJ1-3	TRBV3-1	ASSQRGTSGNTIY
TRBJ1-6	TRBV6-5	ASSYSGGISNSPLH
TRBJ2-1	TRBV9	ASSVPSGGEQF
TRBJ1-2	TRBV6-6	ASSYGQGNYGYT
TRBJ2-3	TRBV3-1	ASSQDSGGVSTDTQY
TRBJ1-6	TRBV28	ASSKDRLSNSPLH
TRBJ2-3	TRBV6-4	ASSEGASTDTQY
TRBJ1-1	TRBV11-2	ASSPWADTEAF
TRBJ2-1	TRBV11-2	ASSLGGELNEQF
TRBJ1-2	TRBV19	ASNHFTGTDINSYGYT
TRBJ1-1	TRBV4-3	ASSQDVVTEAF
TRBJ1-6	TRBV20-1	SARIEQGSPLH
TRBJ1-1	TRBV18	ASSPRSGMQAF
TRBJ1-5	TRBV20-1	SARSLGLLNYQPQH
TRBJ2-7	TRBV12-3/TRBV12-4	ASSLGRNLLYEQY
TRBJ2-7	TRBV6-2/TRBV6-3	ASSYSNSRDPSYEQY
TRBJ2-2	TRBV20-1	SAHGMNTGELF
TRBJ2-1	TRBV4-3	ASSRGGHSNDEQF
TRBJ1-4	TRBV28	ASTSGLRTTNEKLF
TRBJ1-2	TRBV6-6	ASSYSDPIYGYT
TRBJ2-7	TRBV7-3	ASSQQGSDEQY
TRBJ2-2	TRBV7-9	ASSPSPRRLHTGELF
TRBJ1-1	TRBV7-2	ASIFRPIGSTEAF
TRBJ2-3	TRBV28	ASSPLQEGTDTQY
TRBJ2-5	TRBV7-2	ASSLLGQGARETQY
TRBJ1-2	TRBV4-3	ASSQDLLTDSYGYT
TRBJ1-2	TRBV27	ASSLSAGAHGYT
TRBJ2-3	TRBV18	ASSPDRGRNTQY
TRBJ2-7	TRBV4-1	ASRGTSGHYEQY
TRBJ2-2	TRBV7-9	ASSFGQGIRTGELF
TRBJ2-1	TRBV6-5	ASSHTLGQF
TRBJ1-2	TRBV29-1	SVGGTGDYGYT
TRBJ1-1	TRBV30	AWSGSDTEAF
TRBJ1-2	TRBV7-2	ASSSSSQGRYT
TRBJ1-1	TRBV20-1	SADRGTEAF
TRBJ1-1	TRBV3-1	ASSQAQDGMNTEAF
TRBJ1-4	TRBV24-1	ATSDLNQGNEKLF
TRBJ1-4	TRBV5-5	ASSRQVSTNEKLF
TRBJ2-7	TRBV3-1	ASSQDRGYEQY
TRBJ2-7	TRBV28	ASSFVDFYEQY
TRBJ2-7	TRBV27	ASSLTREGYEQY
TRBJ2-1	TRBV11-2	ASSLDWGETLLGEQF
TRBJ1-2	TRBV6-1	ATVRGYGYT
TRBJ1-2	TRBV6-2/TRBV6-3	ASNDLLNYGYT
TRBJ2-5	TRBV6-5	ASSYSIRLAGEKEVEY
TRBJ2-5	TRBV25-1	ASTPGASGAQETQY
TRBJ2-3	TRBV29-1	SVLGQGTDTQY
TRBJ2-3	TRBV20-1	SASYPTSGSTDTQY
TRBJ2-3	TRBV24-1	ATSDGTESTDTQY
TRBJ1-2	TRBV10-3	AILGADGYT
TRBJ1-5	TRBV25-1	ASSEYWVGQPQH